Below, 27 T cell receptor beta chains from the same sample are listed, as sequenced in a study of cytomegalovirus exposure and HLA in healthy donors. In the PCR, 60 Vbeta and 13 Jbeta primers were used. Libraries were prepared by immunoSEQ multiplex PCR; TCRdb keeps only in-frame clonotypes and omits some of them. The repertoire holds over 150,000 clones, with approximately 75% as singletons. The sample consisted of PBMCs. All receptors come from a man aged 25 to 40 in good health and CMV-seropositive.

The chain links TRBV28 to TRBJ1-4; D not resolved. With 7 bases removed from V and 0 bases from J, the gap between germline ends came to 9 bases. CDR3 size: 14 residues. Germline assignment: CDR1 MDHEN and CDR2 SYDVKM. CDR3 sequence (DNA): TGTGCCAGCAACGGAGCAGCAACTAATGAAAAACTGTTTTTT. Its translation is CASNGAATNEKLFF.

Only a few counts were recorded for this clone. The chain has TRBV30 and TRBJ2-7; tentatively, D is TRBD1 (5 bases). CDR1 is GTSNPN, CDR2 SVGIG, per germline (reference sequence). The CDR3 has 13 residues. The germline V and J ends were trimmed by 3 bases and 7 bases, with 16 bases remaining between them. CDR3 residues: CAWSPGASWEQYF. The CDR3 DNA follows: TGTGCCTGGAGCCCTGGGGCCAGCTGGGAGCAGTACTTC.

The chain has TRBV29-1 and TRBJ1-1; D not resolved. The CDR3 extends over 13 amino acids. Germline assignment: CDR1 SQVTM and CDR2 ANQGSEA. The CDR3 DNA follows: TGCTTATTAACGACACTTCTGAACACTGAAGCTTTCTTT. Translated, it gives CLLTTLLNTEAFF.

The chain carries TRBV4-1 and TRBJ2-1; D is ambiguous. CDR3 length: 14 residues. Per germline, CDR1 MGHRA and CDR2 YSYEKL. Trimming pared 1 base from V and 3 bases from J, leaving 7 bases between. The CDR3 here is CASSQAGYYNEQFF. CDR3 coding DNA: TGCGCCAGCAGCCAAGCAGGCTACTACAATGAGCAGTTCTTC.

This clone appeared once. DNA of the CDR3: TGCGCCAGCAGCTTGGGGGGAGGGGGAGGGGTCTACAATGAGCAGTTCTTC. This sequence encodes CASSLGGGGGVYNEQFF. This chain links TRBV5-1 with TRBJ2-1; tentatively, D is TRBD2 (7 bases). The V gene lost 0 bases and the J gene lost 3 bases, with 16 bases spanning the gap. The CDR3 spans 17 residues. Germline CDR1 SGHRS, CDR2 YFSETQ.

The genes are TRBV28 and TRBJ2-7; 7 nucleotides agree with TRBD1. This CDR3 contains 17 residues. After removal of 7 bases from V and 4 bases from J, the junction contained 19 bases not matched to a gene. CDR1 is MDHEN, CDR2 SYDVKM, per germline. This CDR3 is CASKPHAMDRIIYEQYF. The CDR3 DNA reads as TGTGCCAGCAAACCCCACGCGATGGACAGGATTATATACGAGCAGTACTTC.

Details on this clone: Other DNA sequences in this sample translate to the same CDR3. The CDR3 loop is CASSFSVEQYF. The CDR3 coding sequence is TGTGCCAGCAGTTTCTCGGTCGAGCAGTACTTC. This rearrangement joins TRBV28 to TRBJ2-7, with D unclear. The germline V gene encodes CDR1 MDHEN and CDR2 SYDVKM. CDR3 length: 11 amino acids. V dropped 3 bases and J dropped 6 bases, with 6 bases sitting between them.

This clone has a handful of counts. This sequence joins TRBV6-5 and TRBJ1-1; 8 nucleotides agree with TRBD1. There are 14 residues in the CDR3. Germline CDR1 and CDR2: MNHEY and SVGAGI. Trimming at V came to 6 bases and at J to 4 bases, leaving 7 bases not matched to a gene. The CDR3 nucleotides are TGTGCCAGCAGCCTAGACAGGGGTGGCACTGAAGCTTTCTTT. Translated: CASSLDRGGTEAFF.

The rearrangement uses TRBV9 and TRBJ2-7, with D tentatively TRBD1 (6 bases). The V and J ends lost 0 bases and 4 bases respectively, with 11 bases between them. CDR1 SGDLS and CDR2 YYNGEE come from the germline V gene. This CDR3 has 14 residues. The CDR3: CASSVGRGRYEQYF. The CDR3 DNA is TGTGCCAGCAGCGTAGGCAGGGGTCGGTACGAGCAGTACTTC.

The chain uses TRBV5-1 and TRBJ2-7; the match to TRBD2 covers 7 bases. The V gene's germline CDR1 is SGHRS and CDR2 YFSETQ. With 3 bases clipped from V and 1 base from J, the junction kept 4 bases outside the gene matches. The CDR3 consists of 14 residues. DNA of the CDR3: TGCGCCAGCAGCTACGGACTAGGATCCTACGAGCAGTACTTC. Translating gives CASSYGLGSYEQYF.

The chain uses TRBV12-5 and TRBJ1-2; D not resolved. This CDR3 is built from 12 residues. The V end lost 1 base, the J end lost 8 bases, and 8 bases lay between the germline ends. Germline lookup yields CDR1 LGHNT and CDR2 FRNRAP. This chain's CDR3 is CASGLARLGYTF. The CDR3 DNA sequence: TGTGCTAGTGGTTTGGCCCGGTTGGGCTACACCTTC.

The chain uses TRBV18 and TRBJ2-7; D not resolved. Trimming removed 2 bases at V and 2 bases at J, with 10 bases between. Germline values: CDR1 KGHSH, CDR2 LQKENI. CDR3 length: 14 residues. Here the CDR3 DNA reads TGTGCCAGCTCACCATCGGGTCTGCCCTACGAGCAGTACTTC. As protein: CASSPSGLPYEQYF.

The rearrangement joins TRBV12-5 to TRBJ1-1; 10 bases line up with TRBD1. CDR3 length equals 13 residues. Trimming took 4 bases from V and 11 from J; bases not matched to a gene: 7. Germline V gene lookup returns CDR1 LGHNT and CDR2 FRNRAP. The CDR3 sequence is CASGSRGTGAAFF. The CDR3 nucleotides are TGTGCTAGTGGTTCCCGCGGGACAGGGGCGGCTTTCTTT.

V is TRBV2 and J is TRBJ2-5, with 10 positions matching TRBD1. This CDR3 is built from 18 residues. The ends lost 2 bases at V and 4 bases at J; junction bases unmatched: 13. Germline values: CDR1 SNHLY, CDR2 FYNNEI. CDR3 sequence reads: CASSERGWGQGSSETQYF. CDR3 nucleotide sequence: TGTGCCAGCAGTGAAAGGGGGTGGGGACAGGGGTCTTCAGAGACCCAGTACTTC.

The chain is built from TRBV28 and TRBJ1-1; no definite D call. The CDR3 length is 13 residues. The germline gives CDR1 MDHEN, CDR2 SYDVKM. The V gene lost 3 bases and the J gene lost 1 base, with 6 bases spanning the gap. This chain's CDR3 is CASSFPSNTEAFF. CDR3 DNA: TGTGCCAGCAGTTTCCCATCGAACACTGAAGCTTTCTTT.

V and J are TRBV15 and TRBJ2-7, with a possible D match to TRBD2 (5 bases). The CDR3 spans 16 residues. Germline-derived CDR1 and CDR2 are LNHNV and YYDKDF (reference sequence). V was pared by 0 bases and J by 2 bases, with 14 bases between. For the CDR3, the DNA is TGTGCCACCAGCAGAGATACAAGTTTACTAGCCTACGAGCAGTACTTC. Translated, it gives CATSRDTSLLAYEQYF.

This clone was seen a single time. The CDR3 DNA reads as TGTGCCAGCAGCTTGGATTCTCTAGCGGGGGGGGTAGATACGCAGTATTTT. Protein product: CASSLDSLAGGVDTQYF. V usage is TRBV5-4 and J usage is TRBJ2-3; 12 positions match TRBD2. This CDR3 spans 17 amino acids. Germline CDR1 SGHNT, CDR2 YYREEE (reference sequence). The junction had 7 bases not matched to a gene; V was cut back by 0 bases and J by 5 bases.

This chain links TRBV25-1 with TRBJ1-2; the D gene is possibly TRBD1 (5 bases). There are 14 residues in the CDR3. V was clipped by 3 bases and J by 3 bases, with 11 bases between them. The germline V gene has CDR1 MGHDK and CDR2 SYGVNS. The CDR3: CASSEPGVDYGYTF. The CDR3 nucleotides are TGTGCCAGCAGTGAGCCGGGGGTGGACTATGGCTACACCTTC.

V and J are TRBV2 and TRBJ2-5; the match to TRBD1 covers 11 bases. The V segment lost 11 bases and the J segment 2 bases; nucleotides outside the gene matches: 4. Looked up from germline, CDR1 is SNHLY and CDR2 is FYNNEI. The CDR3 consists of 13 residues. The CDR3 DNA follows: TGTGCCGGGGACAGGGGGGTACAAGAGACCCAGTACTTC. This translates into CAGDRGVQETQYF.

This clone showed up just a few times. The chain carries TRBV4-3 and TRBJ2-7, with 12 bases matching TRBD2. The V and J ends lost 4 bases and 5 bases, in that order; junction bases with no gene match: 6. This CDR3 has 15 amino acids. Germline lookup yields CDR1 LGHNA and CDR2 YSLEER. The CDR3 region is CASSRETSGGNEQYF. The DNA for the CDR3 is TGCGCCAGCAGCCGGGAGACTAGCGGGGGCAACGAGCAGTACTTC.

The J gene is TRBJ1-6, the V gene TRBV11-3, with unresolved D. V lost 2 bases to trimming and J lost 7 bases, with 6 bases between them. The V gene's germline CDR1 is SGHNT and CDR2 YENEEA. This CDR3 is 13 amino acids long. The CDR3 nucleotides are TGTGCCAGCAGCTTACGGGAAAATTCACCCCTCCACTTT. Residues: CASSLRENSPLHF.

The chain recombines TRBV5-1 with TRBJ2-5; tentatively, D is TRBD2 (5 bases). Per germline, CDR1 SGHRS and CDR2 YFSETQ. The CDR3 has 14 amino acids. V was pared by 0 bases and J by 3 bases, with 9 bases between. The CDR3 loop reads CASSLAVSEETQYF. Written as DNA, the CDR3 is TGCGCCAGCAGCTTGGCCGTTAGCGAAGAGACCCAGTACTTC. Filled out from reference TRBV5-1 and TRBJ2-5, the complete variable domain reads KAGVTQTPRYLIKTRGQQVTLSCSPISGHRSVSWYQQTPGQGLQFLFEYFSETQRNKGNFPGRFSGRQFSNSRSEMNVSTLELGDSALYLCASSLAVSEETQYFGPGTRLLVL.

This clone came up once. The chain is built from TRBV6-5 and TRBJ2-7, with 8 bases fitting TRBD2. Per germline, CDR1 MNHEY and CDR2 SVGAGI. Trimming cost V 6 bases and J 5 bases; bases outside gene matches: 6. This CDR3 comprises 13 residues. This CDR3 reads CASRPGGRDEQYF. For the CDR3, the DNA is TGTGCCAGCAGGCCGGGGGGGAGGGACGAGCAGTACTTC.

The rearrangement joins TRBV7-9 to TRBJ2-3; tentative D call: TRBD2 (5 bases). Germline lookup yields CDR1 SEHNR and CDR2 FQNEAQ (reference sequence). Trimming cost V 5 bases and J 1 base, with 16 bases left between them. This CDR3 spans 16 amino acids. The CDR3 DNA follows: TGTGCCAGCAGCCTAATTTTCACGAGGGGCACAGATACGCAGTATTTT. This codes for CASSLIFTRGTDTQYF. Complete variable domain (other parts from reference TRBV7-9 and TRBJ2-3): DTGVSQNPRHKITKRGQNVTFRCDPISEHNRLYWYRQTLGQGPEFLTYFQNEAQLEKSRLLSDRFSAERPKGSFSTLEIQRTEQGDSAMYLCASSLIFTRGTDTQYFGPGTRLTVL.

This chain uses TRBV30 with TRBJ2-7, with D possibly TRBD2 on 6 matching bases. Germline V gene sequence: CDR1 GTSNPN, CDR2 SVGIG (reference sequence). The CDR3 contains 12 residues. V lost 1 base to trimming and J lost 4 bases, with 8 bases between them. CDR3 sequence reads: CAWSGGGYEQYF. In DNA, the CDR3 is TGTGCCTGGAGTGGTGGGGGGTACGAGCAGTACTTC.

This chain uses TRBV7-3 with TRBJ2-6, with 7 bases that match TRBD2. V lost 1 base and J lost 3; bases outside the gene matches: 6. The CDR3 extends over 17 amino acids. The germline V gene has CDR1 SGHTA and CDR2 FQGTGA. The CDR3 is CASSLIDGEGGANVLTF. The CDR3 nucleotides are TGTGCCAGCAGCTTAATCGACGGGGAGGGTGGGGCCAACGTCCTGACTTTC.

This clone was detected only once. The V call is TRBV6-5, the J call TRBJ1-6; a possible D gene is TRBD1 (6 bases). CDR3 length equals 13 residues. Germline V gene lookup returns CDR1 MNHEY and CDR2 SVGAGI. The V end lost 4 bases, the J end lost 7 bases, and 8 bases lay between the germline ends. Written as DNA, the CDR3 is TGTGCCAGCAGTTTCGGACAGAATTCACCCCTCCACTTT. It specifies CASSFGQNSPLHF.